This T cell receptor beta chain was obtained from a study of identical twins. In its sample, this clonotype was seen a few times. Its antigen is unidentified. The study, taken as a whole, reports: These conclusions were based on statistical analysis (cross-sectional, not following the same donors).

TCRdb re-called the 5' RACE reads with MiXCR, one entry per CDR3 protein. The table records around 530,000 distinct CDR3 sequences, approximately 16% of them present only once. The same sample was also used in a study of yellow fever vaccine responses in identical twins.

This TCR derives from a woman aged 18-29 years in good health. Sequenced: CD4+ T cells sorted from blood.

The CDR3 nucleotides read TGTGCCAGCAGCTCCCCTACGGCCGGTACGCAGTATTTT. Protein: CASSSPTAGTQYF. The V and J genes are TRBV11-2 and TRBJ2-3; D not certain. Germline CDR1 reads SGHAT; CDR2 reads FQNNGV. V was trimmed by 4 bases and J by 8 bases, leaving 13 bases between them. The CDR3 consists of 13 residues.